The next 8 T cell receptor beta chains were all read from a single sample in a study of cytomegalovirus exposure and HLA in healthy donors. The PCR employed 60 Vbeta primers together with 13 Jbeta primers. Only in-frame clones appear in the TCRdb table, and some are missing; sequencing was by immunoSEQ multiplex PCR. The sample carries around 200,000 clones, almost 70% recorded once. The sample taken for sequencing was PBMCs. The receptors derive from a man aged 35 to 55 in good health and CMV-seropositive.

This clone was found a few times. The junction does not match germline at one end; this may be a read error. The rearrangement links TRBV6-5 to TRBJ2-7; 7 nucleotides agree with TRBD2. CDR1 MNHEY and CDR2 SVGAGI come from the germline V gene. CDR3 length: 13 residues. The CDR3 DNA reads as TGTGCCAGCATTGGGGACTACTCCAACGAGCAGTACTTC. Protein: CASIGDYSNEQYF.

The chain couples TRBV5-5 to TRBJ1-1; a possible D gene is TRBD1 (5 bases). This CDR3 spans 15 amino acids. The V end was cut by 0 bases, the J end by 6 bases, with 15 bases between. The germline V gene has CDR1 SGHKS and CDR2 YYEKEE (reference sequence). The CDR3 loop is CASSLEGRSVAEAFF. CDR3 bases: TGTGCCAGCAGCTTGGAGGGGCGGAGTGTCGCTGAAGCTTTCTTT.

This clone has a handful of counts. This sequence joins TRBV10-3 and TRBJ1-4; 10 positions match TRBD1. V was pared by 2 bases and J by 8 bases, with 5 bases of the junction left unmatched. Germline CDR1 is ENHRY and CDR2 is SYGVKD. The CDR3 has 15 amino acids. Here the CDR3 reads CAISENRDRGEKLFF. The CDR3 DNA follows: TGTGCCATCAGTGAGAACCGGGACAGGGGAGAAAAACTGTTTTTT.

This clone was counted a few times. The chain has TRBV2 and TRBJ1-1; no firm D call. Trimming shortened V by 7 bases and J by 4 bases, and 16 bases separated the two germline ends. CDR3 size: 14 residues. The V gene's germline CDR1 is SNHLY and CDR2 FYNNEI. The CDR3 spells CASKAGSGTTEAFF. CDR3 DNA: TGTGCCAGCAAAGCTGGGTCAGGCACCACTGAAGCTTTCTTT. The variable domain in full, with the rest retrieved from reference TRBV2 and TRBJ1-1, is EPEVTQTPSHQVTQMGQEVILRCVPISNHLYFYWYRQILGQKVEFLVSFYNNEISEKSEIFDDQFSVERPDGSNFTLKIRSTKLEDSAMYFCASKAGSGTTEAFFGQGTRLTVV.

The chain links TRBV4-1 to TRBJ2-6; 8 bases agree with TRBD2. This CDR3 has 20 residues. V shed 5 bases, J shed 0 bases, and the junction held 15 bases outside the gene matches. Germline CDR1 is MGHRA and CDR2 is YSYEKL. The DNA of the CDR3 is TGCGCCAGCAGCTGGGGGGCGGGGACTAGGGGGGGCTCTGGGGCCAACGTCCTGACTTTC. This sequence encodes CASSWGAGTRGGSGANVLTF.

This clone was picked up a small number of times. V and J are TRBV5-1 and TRBJ1-1, with D possibly matching TRBD1 (5 bases). Deletions cut 4 bases from V and 0 bases from J, with 16 bases between. Germline-derived CDR1 and CDR2 are SGHRS and YFSETQ. CDR3 length: 16 residues. CDR3 in amino acids: CASSLLGGGMNTEAFF. As DNA, the CDR3 is TGCGCCAGCAGCCTGCTGGGCGGGGGAATGAACACTGAAGCTTTCTTT. The complete variable domain, with remaining parts taken from reference TRBV5-1 and TRBJ1-1, reads KAGVTQTPRYLIKTRGQQVTLSCSPISGHRSVSWYQQTPGQGLQFLFEYFSETQRNKGNFPGRFSGRQFSNSRSEMNVSTLELGDSALYLCASSLLGGGMNTEAFFGQGTRLTVV.

The CDR3: CASSPPGLAGTDTQYF. The CDR3 bases are TGCGCCAGCAGTCCCCCGGGACTAGCGGGGACAGATACGCAGTATTTT. The chain links TRBV10-2 to TRBJ2-3; 13 nucleotides match TRBD2. Per the germline V gene, CDR1 is WSHSY and CDR2 is SAAADI. J gave up 3 bases and V 5 bases, and 5 bases lay outside the gene matches. The CDR3 is 16 residues long.

Worth noting for this clone: A much more abundant neighbour one base away suggests this may be a read error. The chain's CDR3 is CASSGLAGDTGELFF. In DNA form, the CDR3 reads TGTGCCAGCAGCGGACTAGCGGGGGACACCGGGGAGCTGTTTTTT. The chain is built from TRBV27 and TRBJ2-2, with 13 bases aligning to TRBD2. The J segment lost 3 bases and the V segment lost 6 bases, leaving 1 base of the junction unmatched. Germline CDR1 reads MNHEY; CDR2 reads SMNVEV (reference sequence). CDR3 length equals 15 residues.